A selection of T cell receptor beta chains follows, all from one sample in a study of human thymus T cells. The assay was immunoSEQ multiplex PCR, and TCRdb's table has in-frame clones only and misses some. In the table there are some 130,000 clones, around 94% of which are singletons. What was sequenced was thymus tissue. The receptors stem from a boy younger than two with a congenital heart defect but otherwise immunologically healthy. Both conserved end residues are part of each CDR3. Each record gives: CDR3 length, clone size, V gene, D gene, J gene, CDR3 protein, CDR3 DNA. D genes are given only for firm matches. Some rows have no size entry. The others give once, few or many, or a class for an expanded clone.

14	-	TRBV2	-	TRBJ2-5	CASSGFAGTETQYF	TGTGCCAGCAGTGGCTTTGCAGGTACAGAGACCCAGTACTTC
14	-	TRBV6-1	-	TRBJ1-1	CASSRTPGNTEAFF	TGTGCCAGCAGTAGGACACCAGGCAACACTGAAGCTTTCTTT
13	-	TRBV19	-	TRBJ2-1	CASSPSSRNEQFF	TGTGCCAGTAGTCCGTCCTCTAGAAATGAGCAGTTCTTC
16	once	TRBV5-1	-	TRBJ1-1	CASSLAGGFLNTEAFF	TGCGCCAGCAGCTTGGCCGGGGGATTCTTGAACACTGAAGCTTTCTTT
14	-	TRBV6-1	TRBD1	TRBJ1-2	CATNPATGDYGYTF	TGTGCCACCAACCCCGCTACAGGGGACTATGGCTACACCTTC
14	once	TRBV15	-	TRBJ1-1	CATSRIHEGGKAFF	TGTGCCACCAGCAGAATCCACGAGGGGGGAAAGGCTTTCTTT
13	-	TRBV19	-	TRBJ2-2	CASNPRDTGELFF	TGTGCCAGTAACCCAAGAGACACCGGGGAGCTGTTTTTT
15	-	TRBV6-5	TRBD1	TRBJ1-5	CASSRDRESNQPQHF	TGTGCCAGCAGTCGGGACAGGGAAAGCAATCAGCCCCAGCATTTT
14	-	TRBV27	TRBD1	TRBJ2-5	CASSRWDSQETQYF	TGTGCCAGCAGTCGTTGGGACAGCCAAGAGACCCAGTACTTC
16	-	TRBV28	-	TRBJ2-3	CASSSWQAPSTDTQYF	TGTGCCAGCAGTTCCTGGCAGGCCCCTAGCACAGATACGCAGTATTTT
16	-	TRBV5-1	TRBD2	TRBJ2-5	CASSSGTSGVGETQYF	TGCGCCAGCAGCTCCGGGACTAGCGGGGTAGGGGAGACCCAGTACTTC
18	-	TRBV9	TRBD2	TRBJ2-2	CASSVTLAGGRDTGELFF	TGTGCCAGCAGCGTCACACTAGCGGGGGGCAGGGACACCGGGGAGCTGTTTTTT
12	-	TRBV6-5	-	TRBJ2-7	CASTGRAYEQYF	TGTGCCAGCACCGGAAGGGCCTACGAGCAGTACTTC
15	-	TRBV28	-	TRBJ2-2	CASSLWGDGTGELFF	TGTGCCAGCAGTTTATGGGGCGACGGCACCGGGGAGCTGTTTTTT
16	-	TRBV5-4	-	TRBJ1-1	CASSSPHTPLNTEAFF	TGTGCCAGCAGCTCTCCTCATACCCCCTTGAACACTGAAGCTTTCTTT
15	-	TRBV19	-	TRBJ1-6	CASRIEEGCTSPLHF	TGTGCCAGTAGAATTGAAGAGGGGTGTACTTCACCCCTCCACTTT
15	-	TRBV5-1	-	TRBJ1-1	CASTQGGGKHSEAFF	TGCGCCAGCACGCAAGGGGGAGGGAAACACTCTGAAGCTTTCTTT
13	-	TRBV7-9	-	TRBJ2-7	CASSLEEDCEQYF	TGTGCCAGCAGCTTAGAGGAGGATTGTGAGCAGTACTTC
19	once	TRBV7-9	TRBD1	TRBJ2-2	CASSLADRRQGARGGELFF	TGTGCCAGCAGCTTAGCCGATAGGCGACAGGGGGCGCGAGGCGGGGAGCTGTTTTTT
17	-	TRBV11-2	-	TRBJ2-3	CASSTLTRDSDTDTQYF	TGTGCCAGCAGCACCCTTACCCGGGACTCCGACACAGATACGCAGTATTTT
10	-	TRBV20-1	-	TRBJ1-2	CRTGGQRYTF	TGCAGGACGGGGGGTCAGCGCTACACCTTC
13	-	TRBV19	TRBD1	TRBJ2-7	CASSTGGAYEQYF	TGTGCCAGTAGTACAGGGGGCGCCTACGAGCAGTACTTC
12	-	TRBV5-1	-	TRBJ2-5	CASSPRGETQYF	TGCGCCAGCAGCCCGAGGGGGGAGACCCAGTACTTC
14	once	TRBV10-3	TRBD1	TRBJ1-1	CATTTGQDSTEAFF	TGTGCCACTACAACGGGACAGGATTCCACTGAAGCTTTCTTT
13	once	TRBV9	-	TRBJ1-1	CASSVASRTEAFF	TGTGCCAGCAGCGTAGCTTCCAGGACTGAAGCTTTCTTT
19	-	TRBV19	TRBD1	TRBJ1-1	CASSIEDRRALSGDTEAFF	TGTGCCAGTAGTATAGAGGACAGGAGGGCCCTTTCGGGGGACACTGAAGCTTTCTTT
17	-	TRBV7-9	TRBD1	TRBJ1-1	CASSPSPGQGPLWEAFF	TGTGCCAGCAGCCCCTCACCGGGACAGGGGCCTCTCTGGGAAGCTTTCTTT
11	-	TRBV28	-	TRBJ2-5	CASQGEETQYF	TGTGCCTCCCAGGGAGAAGAGACCCAGTACTTC
15	once	TRBV28	-	TRBJ1-6	CASSLCMTGNSPLHF	TGTGCCAGCAGTTTATGCATGACAGGAAATTCACCCCTCCACTTT
17	once	TRBV28	TRBD2	TRBJ2-3	CASSFKRGPYPTDTQYF	TGTGCCAGCAGTTTTAAGCGGGGGCCTTACCCCACAGATACGCAGTATTTT
12	-	TRBV19	TRBD1	TRBJ1-2	CARTGEKDGYTF	TGTGCCAGGACAGGGGAGAAGGATGGCTACACCTTC
13	-	TRBV5-8	-	TRBJ2-1	CASSQGKLDEQFF	TGTGCCAGCAGCCAAGGTAAATTGGATGAGCAGTTCTTC
14	-	TRBV27	TRBD1	TRBJ2-2	CASTDRGVDWELFF	TGTGCCAGCACCGACAGGGGGGTAGACTGGGAGCTGTTTTTT
18	-	TRBV27	TRBD1	TRBJ1-6	CASRRGTGLAGEDSPLHF	TGTGCCAGCAGGCGAGGGACAGGGCTTGCCGGGGAGGATTCACCCCTCCACTTT
16	-	TRBV4-1	-	TRBJ2-6	CASSQNVTSGANVLTF	TGCGCCAGCAGCCAGAACGTCACTTCTGGGGCCAACGTCCTGACTTTC
12	once	TRBV6-6	-	TRBJ2-7	CASTNAAYEQYF	TGTGCCTCGACTAACGCTGCCTACGAGCAGTACTTC
18	-	TRBV4-3	TRBD1	TRBJ1-2	CASSQVPIRRGRNYGYTF	TGCGCCAGCAGCCAGGTTCCCATCCGCAGGGGGAGGAACTATGGCTACACCTTC
15	-	TRBV4-1	TRBD1	TRBJ1-6	CASSQKGASNSPLHF	TGCGCCAGCAGCCAAAAGGGGGCAAGTAATTCACCCCTCCACTTT
16	-	TRBV6-1	TRBD1	TRBJ2-7	CASSENGGGQFYEQYF	TGTGCCAGCAGTGAAAATGGTGGGGGACAGTTTTACGAGCAGTACTTC